Listed below are T cell receptor beta chains from one sample, sequenced in a study of naive and memory T cell subsets. TCRdb reanalysed the UMI-ligation and nested PCR reads using MiXCR and keeps one entry per CDR3 protein. The data hold about 150,000 distinct CDR3 sequences, with about 20% observed a single time. Sequencing was performed on naive CD4+ T cells from blood. These receptor sequences come from a human donor in good health. Both conserved end residues are part of each CDR3. The D gene is left open where the match is weak. Only part of the rows carry a size: once, few, many, or a class if the clone is expanded.

TRBV28	TRBJ1-5	.	.	CASSLFQGWQPQHF	TGTGCCAGCAGTTTATTTCAAGGCTGGCAGCCCCAGCATTTT
TRBV6-5	TRBJ2-7	.	.	CASSLSGAVYEQYF	TGTGCCAGCAGTTTATCAGGGGCCGTGTACGAGCAGTACTTC
TRBV7-9	TRBJ2-1	.	TRBD2	CASSRGLAGGGEQFF	TGTGCCAGCAGCAGGGGACTAGCGGGAGGGGGTGAGCAGTTCTTC
TRBV20-1	TRBJ2-4	few	.	CSARTGLAKNIQYF	TGCAGTGCCCGAACAGGGCTAGCCAAAAACATTCAGTACTTC
TRBV5-4	TRBJ1-2	.	TRBD1	CASSWDRGTGGYTF	TGTGCCAGCAGCTGGGACAGGGGGACTGGTGGCTACACCTTC
TRBV27	TRBJ2-1	.	TRBD2	CASSLFGGRSYNEQFF	TGTGCCAGCAGTTTATTCGGCGGGAGGTCCTACAATGAGCAGTTCTTC
TRBV12-3/TRBV12-4	TRBJ2-2	.	.	CASIEMGGPTGELFF	TGTGCCAGCATCGAGATGGGGGGGCCAACCGGGGAGCTGTTTTTT
TRBV12-3/TRBV12-4	TRBJ2-4	many	TRBD1	CASRGTGRNIQYF	TGTGCCAGCAGAGGGACAGGGAGAAACATTCAGTACTTC
TRBV6-5	TRBJ2-2	many	.	CASSYSRVETGELFF	TGTGCCAGCAGTTACTCCCGGGTCGAAACCGGGGAGCTGTTTTTT
TRBV3-1	TRBJ2-1	few	.	CASSQDRFRGGEQFF	TGTGCCAGCAGCCAAGATCGATTTCGGGGAGGTGAGCAGTTCTTC
TRBV3-1	TRBJ1-2	few	.	CASSQVRRPSNYGYTF	TGTGCCAGCAGCCAAGTCCGCCGACCATCTAACTATGGCTACACCTTC
TRBV7-3	TRBJ2-1	many	TRBD2	CASSLVAGRSSEQFF	TGTGCCAGCAGCTTAGTAGCGGGCCGAAGTAGTGAGCAGTTCTTC
TRBV20-1	TRBJ2-4	many	TRBD1	CSAEGAELAKNIQYF	TGCAGTGCCGAGGGGGCGGAACTAGCCAAAAACATTCAGTACTTC
TRBV29-1	TRBJ2-7	many	.	CSVVGRYSYEQYF	TGCAGCGTAGTGGGACGCTACTCCTACGAGCAGTACTTC
TRBV9	TRBJ2-1	many	TRBD2	CASSSGTSGSNEQFF	TGTGCCAGCAGCTCCGGGACTAGCGGGAGCAATGAGCAGTTCTTC
TRBV7-2	TRBJ2-7	.	.	CASSTDSREQYF	TGTGCCAGCAGCACGGACAGCCGCGAGCAGTACTTC
TRBV29-1	TRBJ2-2	many	TRBD1	CSVGWRTGKISSTGELFF	TGCAGCGTTGGGTGGAGGACAGGGAAGATTTCTTCGACCGGGGAGCTGTTTTTT
TRBV7-2	TRBJ2-5	few	TRBD2	CASSFGRGGETQYF	TGTGCCAGCAGCTTCGGGAGGGGTGGGGAGACCCAGTACTTC
TRBV7-8	TRBJ2-1	.	.	CASSRTPGQINEQFF	TGTGCCAGCAGCCGAACTCCGGGGCAAATCAATGAGCAGTTCTTC
TRBV4-1	TRBJ2-7	few	TRBD2	CASSQSGTSGYEQYF	TGCGCCAGCAGCCAATCCGGGACTAGCGGTTACGAGCAGTACTTC
TRBV11-2	TRBJ1-6	few	.	CASSLVRLNSPLHF	TGTGCCAGCAGCCTTGTTAGACTAAATTCACCCCTCCACTTT
TRBV7-9	TRBJ2-5	.	.	CASSSFLGREETQYF	TGTGCCAGCAGCTCCTTTTTGGGGCGAGAAGAGACCCAGTACTTC
TRBV20-1	TRBJ2-2	.	TRBD1	CSARTGATGELFF	TGCAGTGCAAGAACAGGGGCTACCGGGGAGCTGTTTTTT
TRBV20-1	TRBJ1-4	.	.	CSARDMGAEKLFF	TGCAGTGCTAGAGACATGGGGGCTGAAAAACTGTTTTTT
TRBV4-1	TRBJ1-3	few	.	CASLGTAGNTIYF	TGCGCCAGCCTAGGAACGGCTGGAAACACCATATATTTT
TRBV20-1	TRBJ2-3	.	.	CSAKGPSQGDTQYF	TGCAGTGCGAAAGGTCCTAGTCAAGGAGATACGCAGTATTTT
TRBV2	TRBJ2-1	few	.	CASASSSSYNEQFF	TGTGCCAGCGCTAGCTCGAGCTCCTACAATGAGCAGTTCTTC
TRBV20-1	TRBJ2-1	few	TRBD2	CSARVLAGGYNEQFF	TGCAGTGCTAGAGTTCTAGCGGGAGGGTACAATGAGCAGTTCTTC
TRBV29-1	TRBJ1-1	.	TRBD1	CSGHRGNTEAFF	TGCAGCGGCCACAGGGGGAACACTGAAGCTTTCTTT
TRBV11-2	TRBJ1-1	few	TRBD1	CASSYGQGPEAFF	TGTGCCAGCAGCTACGGACAGGGCCCTGAAGCTTTCTTT
TRBV12-3/TRBV12-4	TRBJ2-2	.	.	CASKPGPNTGELFF	TGTGCCAGCAAGCCCGGCCCGAACACCGGGGAGCTGTTTTTT
TRBV6-5	TRBJ2-7	.	.	CASSAGLYEQYF	TGTGCCAGCAGTGCCGGCTTATACGAGCAGTACTTC
TRBV20-1	TRBJ1-2	.	.	CSARVQGRVGYGYTF	TGCAGTGCTAGAGTTCAGGGACGCGTCGGATATGGCTACACCTTC
TRBV28	TRBJ2-7	many	TRBD2	CASGTNRLAGRLEQYF	TGTGCCAGCGGAACAAACCGACTAGCGGGACGGTTGGAGCAGTACTTC
TRBV6-1	TRBJ2-7	few	.	CASSTQGPTYEQYF	TGTGCCAGCAGTACACAGGGACCAACCTACGAGCAGTACTTC
TRBV28	TRBJ2-7	few	TRBD1	CATGSGGASYEQYF	TGTGCCACCGGATCAGGGGGCGCATCCTACGAGCAGTACTTC
TRBV7-2	TRBJ2-3	few	TRBD2	CASSLELAGQDTQYF	TGTGCCAGCAGCTTAGAGCTAGCGGGCCAGGATACGCAGTATTTT
TRBV5-5	TRBJ2-1	few	TRBD2	CASSLVRGGYNEQFF	TGTGCCAGCAGCTTGGTTCGCGGGGGTTACAATGAGCAGTTCTTC
TRBV18	TRBJ2-5	once	.	CASSPPGQETQYF	TGTGCCAGCTCACCACCCGGCCAAGAGACCCAGTACTTC
TRBV9	TRBJ2-3	few	.	CASSVGTDTQYF	TGTGCCAGCAGCGTGGGAACAGATACGCAGTATTTT
TRBV6-1	TRBJ2-2	.	.	CASRNGRVAGELFF	TGTGCCAGCAGAAATGGACGAGTTGCCGGGGAGCTGTTTTTT
TRBV18	TRBJ1-5	.	.	CATKRTEGQPQHF	TGTGCCACCAAGAGGACAGAGGGTCAGCCCCAGCATTTT
TRBV29-1	TRBJ2-7	.	TRBD2	CSVRTSGRALPSYEQYF	TGCAGCGTCCGGACTAGCGGGAGGGCCTTACCCTCCTACGAGCAGTACTTC
TRBV7-6	TRBJ2-1	many	TRBD2	CASSLTSGSRSLYEQFF	TGTGCCAGCAGCTTGACAAGCGGGAGCAGGAGTTTATATGAGCAGTTCTTC
TRBV6-5	TRBJ2-6	.	.	CASSYYRAGANVLTF	TGTGCCAGCAGTTACTACAGGGCTGGGGCCAACGTCCTGACTTTC
TRBV11-2	TRBJ2-3	many	.	CASSLANGADTQYF	TGTGCCAGCAGCTTAGCAAACGGAGCAGATACGCAGTATTTT
TRBV5-1	TRBJ2-3	many	TRBD2	CASSLPSGASTDTQYF	TGCGCCAGCAGCTTGCCTAGCGGGGCTAGCACAGATACGCAGTATTTT
TRBV12-3/TRBV12-4	TRBJ2-5	.	TRBD2	CASSSISGPRETQYF	TGTGCCAGCAGCTCAATTAGCGGGCCAAGAGAGACCCAGTACTTC
TRBV6-5	TRBJ1-1	.	.	CASSTDRRGTEAFF	TGTGCCAGCAGTACCGACAGAAGGGGGACTGAAGCTTTCTTT
TRBV18	TRBJ2-1	.	.	CASSHFNNEQFF	TGTGCCAGCTCACATTTCAACAATGAGCAGTTCTTC
TRBV7-2	TRBJ1-5	.	.	CASSRGGNQPQHF	TGTGCCAGCAGCAGGGGCGGCAATCAGCCCCAGCATTTT
TRBV6-2/TRBV6-3	TRBJ2-7	.	.	CASSPLRLGYEQYF	TGTGCCAGCAGTCCCCTCCGCTTAGGTTACGAGCAGTACTTC
TRBV3-1	TRBJ1-1	few	.	CASSQVLRDSEAFF	TGTGCCAGCAGCCAAGTTTTGCGTGATTCCGAAGCTTTCTTT